The 8 T cell receptor beta chains presented below share a single source sample, sequenced in a study of blood T cell repertoires in COVID-19. Assay used: immunoSEQ multiplex PCR; TCRdb lists only in-frame clones, some missing. The sample contains 150,000 to 200,000 clones, roughly 84% of which appear only once. Sequences were obtained from peripheral blood. The receptors originated from a woman in her 70s with COVID-19, enrolled during active disease.

J is TRBJ1-1 and V is TRBV10-3, with D possibly being TRBD1 (5 bases). The germline gives CDR1 ENHRY, CDR2 SYGVKD. The CDR3 runs to 14 residues. The ends were cut back, 3 bases at V and 5 bases at J, with 13 bases in the middle. The CDR3 DNA reads TGTGCCATCAGTGATTCGCAGGGCGGAACTGAAGCTTTCTTT. Translating it yields CAISDSQGGTEAFF.

The chain recombines TRBV2 with TRBJ2-7, with 15 positions matching TRBD2. Unmatched junction bases numbered 8, after V lost 7 bases and J lost 1 base. CDR1 is SNHLY and CDR2 is FYNNEI in the germline V gene. This CDR3 has 17 residues. The CDR3 region has the DNA TGTGCCAGCAAAAGCGGACTAGCGGGAGGGCCATCCTACGAGCAGTACTTC. It is translated as CASKSGLAGGPSYEQYF.

The chain joins TRBV27 to TRBJ1-2; 10 bases fit TRBD1. This CDR3 has 13 residues. Germline V gives CDR1 MNHEY, CDR2 SMNVEV (reference sequence). V lost 9 bases to trimming and J lost 8 bases; unmatched junction nucleotides: 9. CDR3 residues: CASWTGGNFGYTF. The CDR3 region has the DNA TGTGCCAGTTGGACAGGGGGAAATTTCGGCTACACCTTC.

V and J are TRBV2 and TRBJ1-1; 8 bases align to TRBD1. The CDR3 runs 13 residues. The V and J ends lost 7 bases and 4 bases, in that order; junction bases with no gene match: 5. The V gene's germline CDR1 is SNHLY and CDR2 FYNNEI. The CDR3 DNA reads TGTGCCAGCATAATACAGGGGGTCACTGAAGCTTTCTTT. It encodes CASIIQGVTEAFF.

This chain links TRBV10-3 with TRBJ2-1, with 13 bases aligning to TRBD2. Germline V gene data show CDR1 as ENHRY and CDR2 as SYGVKD. Trimming cost V 3 bases and J 7 bases; bases outside gene matches: 9. The CDR3 totals 17 residues. CDR3 DNA sequence: TGTGCCATCAGTGACCGGACTAGCGGGAGAATGGTAAATGAGCAGTTCTTC. Translated: CAISDRTSGRMVNEQFF.

This clone was counted once. The chain carries TRBV5-4 and TRBJ2-7; D is perhaps TRBD2 (6 bases). The germline V gene has CDR1 SGHNT and CDR2 YYREEE (reference sequence). Trimming left V 4 bases short and J 3 bases short, with 17 bases between. The CDR3 is 15 amino acids. The CDR3 DNA follows: TGTGCCAGCAGCCTAAGGACTACCTTAAACTACGAGCAGTACTTC. Its translation is CASSLRTTLNYEQYF. The full variable domain, rest sourced from reference TRBV5-4 and TRBJ2-7, is ETGVTQSPTHLIKTRGQQVTLRCSSQSGHNTVSWYQQALGQGPQFIFQYYREEENGRGNFPPRFSGLQFPNYSSELNVNALELDDSALYLCASSLRTTLNYEQYFGPGTRLTVT.

The genes are TRBV30 and TRBJ1-2; TRBD1 is a possible D gene (5 bases). CDR3 length: 12 residues. Germline values: CDR1 GTSNPN, CDR2 SVGIG (reference sequence). Trimming cost V 2 bases and J 8 bases, with 12 bases left between them. Here the CDR3 reads CAWSPEGRGYTF. CDR3 nucleotide sequence: TGTGCCTGGAGTCCGGAGGGACGCGGCTACACCTTC.

The chain is built from TRBV11-2 and TRBJ2-7, with D possibly TRBD1 on 7 matching bases. Germline values: CDR1 SGHAT, CDR2 FQNNGV. The CDR3 is 15 residues long. V was shortened by 5 bases and J by 1 base, with 15 bases between the two germline ends. CDR3 DNA sequence: TGTGCCAGCAGCCCCCAGGGGGGTATATCCTACGAGCAGTACGTC. It is translated as CASSPQGGISYEQYV.